One sample yielded the 31 T cell receptor beta chains listed below, sequenced in a study of cytomegalovirus exposure and HLA in healthy donors. The PCR used 60 Vbeta and 13 Jbeta primers. Libraries were prepared by immunoSEQ multiplex PCR; TCRdb keeps only in-frame clonotypes and omits some of them. Here the sample spans fewer than 200,000 clones, 75% to 90% being singletons. Sequencing was performed on PBMCs. The receptors stem from a human donor in good health.

The chain joins TRBV7-2 to TRBJ1-1, with a weak D call TRBD1 (5 bases). The CDR3 is 13 residues long. The V gene's germline CDR1 is SGHTA and CDR2 FQGNSA. V was pared by 2 bases and J by 5 bases, with 9 bases between. The CDR3 reads CASSLWGGTEAFF. CDR3 nucleotides: TGTGCCAGCAGCTTATGGGGGGGGACTGAAGCTTTCTTT.

The genes are TRBV27 and TRBJ2-7, with a tentative D call TRBD2 (5 bases). Germline V gives CDR1 MNHEY, CDR2 SMNVEV (reference sequence). The CDR3 loop spans 14 amino acids. The V gene lost 5 bases and the J gene lost 5 bases, with 16 bases spanning the gap. CDR3 loop: CASSGPGYGDEQYF. For the CDR3, the DNA is TGTGCCAGCAGTGGTCCCGGGTACGGGGACGAGCAGTACTTC.

V gene TRBV18 combines with J gene TRBJ1-1; TRBD1 is a possible D gene (5 bases). The V end was cut by 0 bases, the J end by 3 bases, with 8 bases between. This CDR3 is 14 amino acids long. From germline, CDR1 is KGHSH and CDR2 LQKENI. The CDR3 loop is CASSPPVGDTEAFF. The CDR3 region has the DNA TGTGCCAGCTCACCACCGGTAGGGGACACTGAAGCTTTCTTT.

This clone was detected a few times. The chain couples TRBV7-2 to TRBJ1-6; D is ambiguous. The CDR3 runs to 14 residues. Deletions cut 1 base from V and 6 bases from J, with 7 bases between. The germline V gene encodes CDR1 SGHTA and CDR2 FQGNSA. CDR3: CASSLVSFNSPLHF. CDR3 DNA: TGTGCCAGCAGCTTAGTCTCTTTTAATTCACCCCTCCACTTT.

The chain links TRBV6-1 to TRBJ1-2, with 12 bases aligning to TRBD1. Germline trimming cut 10 bases from V and 5 bases from J; bases unmatched to any gene: 11. CDR1 and CDR2 (germline): MNHNS, SASEGT. The length of the CDR3 is 15 residues. The CDR3 sequence is CATCPGQGAVYGYTF. The DNA of the CDR3 is TGTGCCACTTGCCCGGGACAGGGGGCGGTTTATGGCTACACCTTC.

This rearrangement joins TRBV7-9 to TRBJ2-5, with 10 bases aligning to TRBD2. Trimming removed 5 bases from V and 2 bases from J; junction bases left unmatched: 11. Germline lookup yields CDR1 SEHNR and CDR2 FQNEAQ (reference sequence). This CDR3 spans 17 amino acids. The CDR3 spells CASSPTTSGAQQETQYF. The CDR3 nucleotides read TGTGCCAGCAGCCCGACTACTAGCGGGGCCCAACAAGAGACCCAGTACTTC.

The chain links TRBV6-5 to TRBJ1-6; D is undetermined. CDR3 length equals 14 residues. Trimming removed 0 bases from V and 7 bases from J, with 7 bases in between. The germline V gene has CDR1 MNHEY and CDR2 SVGAGI. The CDR3: CASSYSNGNSPLHF. The CDR3 DNA reads TGTGCCAGCAGTTACTCTAACGGGAATTCACCCCTCCACTTT.

The chain links TRBV6-5 to TRBJ2-7; 9 bases agree with TRBD1. CDR1 and CDR2 (germline): MNHEY, SVGAGI. Unmatched junction bases numbered 6, after V lost 0 bases and J lost 3 bases. CDR3 length equals 16 residues. The CDR3 here is CASSYSRGQGSYEQYF. As DNA, the CDR3 is TGTGCCAGCAGTTACTCGAGAGGACAGGGGAGCTACGAGCAGTACTTC.

This clone occurred a few times. The J gene is TRBJ1-4, the V gene TRBV4-3; D is unresolved. V was shortened by 1 base and J by 7 bases, with 13 bases between the two germline ends. The length of the CDR3 is 15 residues. CDR1 and CDR2 from the germline V gene are LGHNA and YSLEER. CDR3 sequence: CASSQVRQRTEKLFF. In nucleotides, the CDR3 is TGCGCCAGCAGCCAAGTTCGGCAGCGGACTGAAAAACTGTTTTTT.

The J gene is TRBJ1-2, the V gene TRBV9, with 7 positions matching TRBD1. J gave up 6 bases and V 4 bases, and 9 bases lay outside the gene matches. CDR1 SGDLS and CDR2 YYNGEE come from the germline V gene. The CDR3 is made up of 14 amino acids. Here the CDR3 reads CASSPRQGRDGYTF. In DNA, the CDR3 is TGTGCCAGCAGCCCCAGACAGGGAAGGGATGGCTACACCTTC.

The chain has TRBV27 and TRBJ2-1; TRBD1 matches at 8 bases. Germline V gene lookup returns CDR1 MNHEY and CDR2 SMNVEV (reference sequence). This CDR3 contains 15 residues. J gave up 5 bases and V 5 bases, and 8 bases lay outside the gene matches. The CDR3 region is CASSVRDRQNNEQFF. The CDR3 DNA follows: TGTGCCAGCAGTGTCCGGGACAGGCAGAACAATGAGCAGTTCTTC.

CDR3 amino acids: CASSQDQGYEQYF. CDR3 in DNA: TGCGCCAGCAGCCAAGATCAGGGCTACGAGCAGTACTTC. The rearrangement links TRBV4-3 to TRBJ2-7; possibly TRBD1 for D (5 bases). Trimming stripped 0 bases from V and 3 bases from J, with 6 bases between. This CDR3 is built from 13 residues. Germline V gene sequence: CDR1 LGHNA, CDR2 YSLEER.

The CDR3 DNA sequence: TGTGCCAGCACTTCCAGGGTGGCCACTGAAGCTTTCTTT. Translation gives CASTSRVATEAFF. V is TRBV6-1 and J is TRBJ1-1; perhaps TRBD1 as D (5 bases). CDR1 is MNHNS and CDR2 is SASEGT in the germline V gene. The germline V and J ends were trimmed by 7 bases and 4 bases, with 13 bases remaining between them. The CDR3 is 13 residues long.

The rearrangement uses TRBV21-1 and TRBJ2-5; the table's D call of TRBD2 was not tested on the DNA. TRBV21-1 is shown as a pseudogene. CDR3 length: 10 residues. In DNA form, the CDR3 reads TGTGCCAGCCTTCCTTTGAGCCAGTACTTC. It translates to CASLPLSQYF.

The rearrangement uses TRBV11-3 and TRBJ1-1, with D perhaps TRBD1 (6 bases). V was cut by 6 bases and J by 6 bases, with 17 bases left in between. The CDR3 extends over 14 amino acids. Germline V CDR1 and CDR2: SGHNT, YENEEA. The CDR3 is CASRRGAGRAEAFF. The CDR3 coding sequence is TGTGCCAGCAGGAGGGGGGCAGGGAGGGCTGAAGCTTTCTTT.

This chain uses TRBV5-1 with TRBJ2-7, with 7 bases lining up with TRBD1. The CDR3 has 14 residues. Trimming took 3 bases from V and 2 from J; bases not matched to a gene: 5. The germline gives CDR1 SGHRS, CDR2 YFSETQ. CDR3 in amino acids: CASSSTGQTYEQYF. In nucleotides, the CDR3 is TGCGCCAGCAGCTCCACGGGACAGACCTACGAGCAGTACTTC.

The sample holds a few counts of this clone. The CDR3 here is CSCGSTYYEQYF. The CDR3 DNA reads TGTTCCTGCGGCAGTACATACTACGAGCAGTACTTC. The V call is TRBV7-9, the J call TRBJ2-7; no clear D. The CDR3 loop spans 12 amino acids. Looked up from germline, CDR1 is SEHNR and CDR2 is FQNEAQ (reference sequence).

For the CDR3, the DNA is TGTGCCACCAGCAGAGATCAAGGCAGGGGGCATGAGCAGTACTTC. Protein sequence: CATSRDQGRGHEQYF. This chain connects TRBV15 to TRBJ2-7; 8 positions agree with TRBD1. This CDR3 contains 15 residues. Germline CDR1 reads LNHNV; CDR2 reads YYDKDF (reference sequence). V was pared by 0 bases and J by 7 bases, with 8 bases of the junction left unmatched.

The V and J genes are TRBV27 and TRBJ2-7; D is uncertain. The CDR3 is 15 amino acids. Germline assignment: CDR1 MNHEY and CDR2 SMNVEV (reference sequence). The germline V and J ends were trimmed by 6 bases and 6 bases, with 21 bases remaining between them. The CDR3 loop is CASRGSAAPFLEQYF. The CDR3 nucleotides are TGTGCCAGCAGGGGTTCGGCAGCGCCTTTCCTCGAGCAGTACTTC.

The chain couples TRBV18 to TRBJ1-1; D gene ambiguous. The CDR3 length is 13 residues. Germline V CDR1 and CDR2: KGHSH, LQKENI. V lost 2 bases and J 2 bases, leaving 6 bases between the germline ends. For the CDR3, the DNA is TGTGCCAGCTCACCAACAGTAAACACTGAAGCTTTCTTT. Its translation is CASSPTVNTEAFF.

The chain recombines TRBV7-8 with TRBJ2-2, with D possibly matching TRBD1 (6 bases). Trimming removed 2 bases from V and 5 bases from J, with 18 bases in between. CDR1 and CDR2 from the germline V gene are SGHVS and FQNEAQ. This CDR3 comprises 17 residues. The DNA for the CDR3 is TGTGCCAGCAGCTTAAAGAAATTAGGGGGTGTAACCGGGGAGCTGTTTTTT. Translation: CASSLKKLGGVTGELFF. The whole variable domain, remainder taken from reference TRBV7-8 and TRBJ2-2, is GAGVSQSPRYKVAKRGQDVALRCDPISGHVSLFWYQQALGQGPEFLTYFQNEAQLDKSGLPSDRFFAERPEGSVSTLKIQRTQQEDSAVYLCASSLKKLGGVTGELFFGEGSRLTVL.

The CDR3 DNA is TGTGCCAGCAGCTTAGCGGGGGACAGGGCCAGCTACGAGCAGTACTTC. Amino acids: CASSLAGDRASYEQYF. The chain couples TRBV7-2 to TRBJ2-5, with TRBD1 matching 9 bases. The J call is in doubt because the DNA end fits TRBJ2-7 better. Germline values: CDR1 SGHTA, CDR2 FQGNSA. The CDR3 runs 16 residues.

Only one count was recorded for this clone. V and J are TRBV10-3 and TRBJ1-2; TRBD1 matches 9 bases. The CDR3 has 14 residues. Per the germline V gene, CDR1 is ENHRY and CDR2 is SYGVKD. V lost 6 bases, J lost 5 bases, and 7 bases stayed unmatched. The chain's CDR3 is CAIRGTGTGYGYTF. CDR3 DNA: TGTGCCATCAGGGGGACAGGGACTGGATATGGCTACACCTTC.

This chain links TRBV5-1 with TRBJ2-5; 10 bases are shared with TRBD2. Germline CDR1 reads SGHRS; CDR2 reads YFSETQ. CDR3 size: 16 residues. V shed 2 bases, J shed 3 bases, and the junction held 7 bases outside the gene matches. Here the CDR3 DNA reads TGCGCCAGCAGCTTCCACAGCGGGGGGGACAAAGAGACCCAGTACTTC. Translation: CASSFHSGGDKETQYF.

This chain connects TRBV5-4 to TRBJ1-2; maybe TRBD1 (6 bases). V was cut by 3 bases and J by 6 bases, with 18 bases left in between. This CDR3 comprises 15 residues. Per the germline V gene, CDR1 is SGHNT and CDR2 is YYREEE (reference sequence). The CDR3 DNA is TGTGCCAGCAGCTCCACCTTGGGGGGGCAAAATGGCTACACCTTC. As protein: CASSSTLGGQNGYTF.

The chain links TRBV27 to TRBJ2-7, with TRBD2 identical over 15 bases. The CDR3 sequence is 15 residues long. CDR1 and CDR2 (germline): MNHEY, SMNVEV (reference sequence). The V gene end was trimmed by 6 bases and the J gene end by 5 bases; junction bases not matched to a gene: 5. The CDR3 DNA reads TGTGCCAGCAGCCGAGGACTAGCGGGGGGGAACGAGCAGTACTTC. Translating it yields CASSRGLAGGNEQYF.

The rearrangement links TRBV6-5 to TRBJ1-5; 8 bases are a match to TRBD1. The CDR3 has 13 residues. Germline V lookup: CDR1 MNHEY, CDR2 SVGAGI. V gave up 6 bases and J gave up 7 bases; unmatched junction bases: 5. CDR3 loop: CASSRDRSQPQHF. In DNA, the CDR3 is TGTGCCAGCAGCCGGGACAGGAGCCAGCCCCAGCATTTT.

This clone was recorded once. V usage is TRBV6-5 and J usage is TRBJ1-1; D call uncertain. Trimming removed 2 bases from V and 0 bases from J, with 7 bases in between. There are 14 residues in the CDR3. Germline CDR1 is MNHEY and CDR2 is SVGAGI. CDR3 in amino acids: CASSYTDLNTEAFF. The CDR3 bases are TGTGCCAGCAGTTACACAGACCTGAACACTGAAGCTTTCTTT.

The chain carries TRBV5-1 and TRBJ1-2; D remains unclear. Germline CDR1 SGHRS, CDR2 YFSETQ. The CDR3 has 13 amino acids. Trimming stripped 5 bases from V and 7 bases from J, with 15 bases between. CDR3: CASSSGGVCGYTF. Here the CDR3 DNA reads TGCGCCAGCAGTTCCGGAGGCGTGTGTGGCTACACCTTC. Using reference TRBV5-1 and TRBJ1-2 for the parts outside the CDR3, the full variable domain is KAGVTQTPRYLIKTRGQQVTLSCSPISGHRSVSWYQQTPGQGLQFLFEYFSETQRNKGNFPGRFSGRQFSNSRSEMNVSTLELGDSALYLCASSSGGVCGYTFGSGTRLTVV.

The chain combines TRBV9 with TRBJ2-3, with 7 bases lining up with TRBD2. V dropped 4 bases and J dropped 2; count of bases not matched to a gene: 10. The germline gives CDR1 SGDLS, CDR2 YYNGEE. This CDR3 comprises 16 residues. This chain's CDR3 is CASSPPWGGDTDTQYF. The DNA for the CDR3 is TGTGCCAGCAGCCCCCCTTGGGGGGGGGACACAGATACGCAGTATTTT.

The J gene is TRBJ2-5, the V gene TRBV6-1; TRBD1 matches at 11 bases. The CDR3 consists of 15 residues. Germline V gene data show CDR1 as MNHNS and CDR2 as SASEGT. J lost 5 bases, V lost 5 bases, and 7 bases had no gene match. This chain's CDR3 is CASSTGQGAWETQYF. The CDR3 DNA reads as TGTGCCAGCAGTACCGGACAGGGGGCGTGGGAGACCCAGTACTTC.